The present TCR beta chain was sequenced within a study of beta chain features in type 1 diabetes (dated by TCRdb to 2017 to 2018). About the study as a whole: Mean age, gender distribution, total cell number and subset yield were not different between patients and healthy donors. A total of approximately 110,000,000 sorted cells were examined across all samples, and a strong correlation was observed between cell number per subset and RNA yield. In the study, recently diagnosed type 1 diabetes patients and matched healthy donors were compared on the TCRB repertoires of their sorted circulating CD4+ T cell subsets. Naive and central memory subsets were obtained from all 30 or so donors, but regulatory and stem cell-like memory subsets were isolated from only 8 patients and roughly 8 healthy donors. General conclusions and limits of the study: Shorter templates might have been favored by PCR, but patient and control samples were amplified and corrected together, so both groups would have been affected equally by any skew. Because the HLA sub-analyses included only small numbers of individuals, any influence of HLA type on TCRB rearrangement was left unresolved. Because cDNA was sequenced instead of genomic DNA, highly expressing activated cells could be over-represented, though the groups showed no difference in activation or CD3 levels. A moderate but significant shortening of TCRB CDR3 length was observed in type 1 diabetes patients in all four CD4+ subsets. At VDJ recombination sites, patients with type 1 diabetes made fewer insertions and deleted more nucleotides, a pattern implying thymic rearrangement abnormalities. The naive, central memory and regulatory TCRB repertoires appeared to resemble one another more closely among patients than among healthy donors.

The entire isolated RNA was reverse transcribed using the High Capacity cDNA Reverse Transcription Kit, and thus expressed TCRB transcripts were sequenced. Naive, central memory and regulatory T cell samples underwent deep immunoSEQ sequencing, averaging around 3.9 million total reads per sample. After sorted cells were lysed in RLT buffer, RNA was extracted with DNase-treated RNeasy Micro or Mini kits, with the choice depending on cell number. To prevent cross-contamination, each cell subset was processed individually, whereas patient and healthy donor samples were processed jointly. The immunoSEQ multiplex PCR was used to amplify TCRB sequences from cDNA, generating 87-bp fragments that spanned the CDR3 region. Sequencing of the amplicons was performed on the Illumina HiSeq platform. Under the source paper's analysis protocol: Synthetic template baselines were used to correct PCR bias computationally, reads within Hamming distance 2 were collapsed together, and singletons that could not be merged were discarded. Reads were aligned against IMGT so that V, D and J genes, CDR3 length and insertions or deletions at six rearrangement sites could be assigned. Within each subset, clonotype counts were normalized to sorted cell number, after which true diversity and Gini coefficients were computed with the tcR R package. The overlap coefficient, calculated on TCRB nucleotide sequences, was used to measure repertoire sharing. Out-of-frame TCRB sequences from naive cells were analyzed to stand in for the pre-selection repertoire. The source is immuneACCESS, and TCRdb retained only in-frame sequences with V and J called. Part of the clones is not carried over; for the studies checked, unresolved V genes explain less than half of this, and the remainder is unexplained. The DNA was the basis for D and trimming; V, J and clone size are from that table. The sample table contains about 160,000 clones; only one count was recorded for roughly 65% of them. In total, the top ten clones hold 0.08% to 0.1% of the sample.

Each donor gave one peripheral blood draw, averaging approximately 0.12 L, which was collected into heparinised tubes. Naive, central memory, regulatory and stem cell-like memory CD4+ T cells were sorted on a BD FACSAria II using a panel including CD45RO, CCR7, CD25, CD127, CD95 and CD27. A purity above 98% was achieved for all sorted populations. PBMCs were isolated immediately by Lymphoprep density gradient centrifugation and stained directly without culture. So that batch effects would be minimized, each experiment stained and sorted samples in pairs, pairing one healthy donor with one patient. CDR1 and CDR2 (GTSNPN, SVGIG) derive from the germline V gene (reference sequence). V is clipped by 4 bases and J by 2 bases, and the sequence between their germline boundaries is 9 bases long. The CDR3, cysteine through phenylalanine, is 12 amino acids long. CDR3 DNA is the only sequence kept; it has 36 bases, read in frame from the first base.

This clone was picked up a small number of times. Its cognate antigen has yet to be identified. Within one base of it there is no much larger clone, and no base qualities were kept. This chain joins TRBV30 to TRBJ2-7, with the D gene call left open. This TCR was recovered from a man aged 25 to 45 with type 1 diabetes. The sequencing sample was made of naive CD4+ T cells from blood. Per the publication, the cell subset or site label means: true naive CD4+ T cells. The nucleotides read TGTGCCTGGACAAAGGGCCCCTACGAGCAGTACTTC. It specifies CAWTKGPYEQYF.